Below, one T cell receptor beta chain is given with its context. What it binds is not known. These data come from a study of cytomegalovirus exposure and HLA in healthy donors. Study details: The roughly 130 validation repertoires, a later analysis reported, used the same platform as the roughly 660 repertoires from the first cohort.

CDR3 length: 10 amino acids. V was clipped by 6 bases and J by 9 bases; unmatched bases: 4. Germline V CDR1 and CDR2: DFQATT, SNEGSKA (reference sequence). Some clones are missing from TCRdb's copy, which holds only in-frame ones; the method was immunoSEQ multiplex PCR. The sample holds under 250,000 clones; roughly 91% are singletons and the top ten take roughly 2%. Study-level points and caveats: The classifier reportedly diagnosed cytomegalovirus status with high specificity and sensitivity. For most TCR sequences rarity was the rule, although some public TCRs occurred in many donors.

The donors were members of the validation cohort comprising over a hundred subjects, separate from the roughly 700-subject first cohort. Sample: PBMCs. The chain employs TRBV20-1 and TRBJ1-1, with 7 nucleotides matching TRBD1. This receptor was identified in a woman between 18 and 30 years old in good health and CMV-seropositive. Here the CDR3 reads CSAWTGQAFF. The CDR3 coding sequence is TGCAGTGCGTGGACAGGTCAAGCTTTCTTT.